This TCR beta chain was recorded in a study of blood T cell repertoires in COVID-19 (dated by TCRdb to 2019 to 2021). With respect to the entire study: Samples covering the acute and convalescent phases of COVID-19 were provided by collaborators in the United States, Italy and Spain. The material from the prospective study consisted of cDNA or gDNA derived from T cells, B-cell-depleted T cells, or PBMCs. The dataset comprised deeply sampled blood TCRbeta repertoires from subjects exposed to, actively infected with, or recovered from COVID-19. The repertoires were released in a freely available public database meant as a resource for research on the immune response to SARS-CoV-2. Samples were obtained from the ongoing ImmuneRACE study (first 160 participants) and from over 1,000 subjects provided by 6 global collaborators. Sample metadata almost always included a de-identified subject ID, COVID-19 status, age in years and sex. Where HLA class I and class II types were available, the types were taken from metadata supplied by the sample provider, not from assay-based typing.

General study outcomes and caveats: How much clinical and demographic metadata was included differed by source and by participant, and the metadata was provided uncurated.

Each collaborating institution followed its own protocols to collect whole blood in K2EDTA tubes. For TCRbeta analysis, collaborators shipped samples in one of three forms: frozen whole blood, isolated PBMCs, or DNA extracted from either of those sample types. The germline V gene supplies CDR1 SGHTA and CDR2 FQGNSA. Including the terminal cysteine and phenylalanine, the CDR3 comprises 12 residues. The read is trimmed to its CDR3 DNA, 36 bases read in frame from base 1. The germline ends are 13 bases apart after V is trimmed by 5 bases and J by 11 bases. The immunoSEQ Assay, a bias-controlled multiplex PCR, was used to amplify TCRbeta CDR3 regions from genomic DNA. Turning to the authors' computational methods: The number of nucleated cells in each sample was estimated by amplification of reference gene primers within the assay. Sequence reads were collapsed and filtered to measure the absolute abundance of every unique TCRbeta CDR3 rearrangement. For each sample, productive Simpson clonality was calculated as the square root of Simpson's diversity index across productive rearrangements. TCRdb re-hosts the immuneACCESS table, in-frame sequences only. Its copies lack some clones; in the studies checked, an unresolved V gene accounts for under half of them, and the cause for the rest is not known. V and J calls and clone size are copied from that table; D and trimming were computed from the DNA. For this sample the table gives 150,000 or so clones, of which about three quarters were detected only once. The top ten constitute 1.5% to 2% of the sample.

A note on this clone: The specificity of this receptor is unknown. No clone much larger than this one lies a single base away; base qualities are absent.

The sequence joins TRBV7-2 to TRBJ1-5; the D gene is possibly TRBD1, with 5 bases matching. The sequenced material came from peripheral blood. The TCR originated in a man older than 75 with acute or convalescent COVID-19. Here is the DNA: TGTGCCAGCAGCGCCTACGGAGGGGCCCAGCATTTT. Translated, it reads CASSAYGGAQHF.